The clone carrying this T cell receptor beta chain was seen a handful of times. As yet, its antigen is unknown. The entry originates in a study of early T cells in non-severe SARS-CoV-2 infection. The library protocol tagged individual cDNA molecules with unique molecular identifiers. TCRdb reanalysed the 5' RACE reads using MiXCR and keeps one entry per CDR3 protein. The sample records 60,000 or so distinct CDR3 sequences, 8.9% being singletons. The study, taken as a whole, reports: VDJdb matches were skewed toward anti-spike CD8 T cell responses.

This receptor was identified in an adult who was a healthcare worker with PCR-confirmed SARS-CoV-2 infection or an uninfected control (not recorded which). Sequencing was done on a sample of whole blood.

Here the CDR3 DNA reads TGCGCCACCCCAACCGGGAGCTGGAGCAATCAGCCCCAGCATTTT. Translation: CATPTGSWSNQPQHF. V gene TRBV5-1 combines with J gene TRBJ1-5; D gene ambiguous. Trimming took off 9 bases at V and 1 base at J, with 17 bases between the two ends. Per germline, CDR1 SGHRS and CDR2 YFSETQ. The CDR3 sequence is 15 residues long.